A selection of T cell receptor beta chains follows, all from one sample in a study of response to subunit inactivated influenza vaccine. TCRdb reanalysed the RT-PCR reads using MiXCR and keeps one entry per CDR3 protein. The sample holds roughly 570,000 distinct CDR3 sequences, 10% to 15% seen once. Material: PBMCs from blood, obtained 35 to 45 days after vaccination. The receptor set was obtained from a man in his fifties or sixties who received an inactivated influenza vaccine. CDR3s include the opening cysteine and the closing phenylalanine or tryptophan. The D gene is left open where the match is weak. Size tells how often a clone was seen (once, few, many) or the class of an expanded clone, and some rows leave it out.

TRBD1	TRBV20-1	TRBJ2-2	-	CSARGRQGAAGELFF	TGCAGTGCTAGAGGTCGACAGGGGGCCGCCGGGGAGCTGTTTTTT
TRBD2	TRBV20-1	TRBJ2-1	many	CSANVGLAGVGTNEQFF	TGCAGTGCTAACGTCGGTCTGGCGGGGGTGGGGACCAATGAGCAGTTCTTC
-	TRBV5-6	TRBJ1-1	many	CASSFSLDGADAFF	TGTGCCAGCAGCTTCAGTTTAGATGGGGCGGATGCTTTCTTT
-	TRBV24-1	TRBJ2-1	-	CATSIGAYNEQFF	TGTGCCACCAGTATCGGGGCCTACAATGAGCAGTTCTTC
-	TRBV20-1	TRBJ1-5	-	CSASARGAISNQPQHF	TGCAGTGCATCAGCCCGGGGGGCGATTAGCAATCAGCCCCAGCATTTT
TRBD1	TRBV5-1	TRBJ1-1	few	CASSFGQGMGNTEAFF	TGCGCCAGCAGCTTCGGACAGGGAATGGGGAACACTGAAGCTTTCTTT
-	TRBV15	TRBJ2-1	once	CATSRGTRGINEQFF	TGTGCCACCAGCCGAGGGACTCGCGGGATCAATGAGCAGTTCTTC
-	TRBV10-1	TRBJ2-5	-	CASSDWRGETQYF	TGCGCCAGCAGTGATTGGAGGGGAGAGACCCAGTACTTC
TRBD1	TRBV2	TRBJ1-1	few	CGAGGGDMNTEAFF	TGTGGAGCAGGGGGAGGAGATATGAACACTGAAGCTTTCTTT
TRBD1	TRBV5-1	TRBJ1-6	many	CASRPGQDNSPLHF	TGCGCCAGCAGACCGGGACAGGACAATTCACCCCTCCACTTT
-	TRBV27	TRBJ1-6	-	CASSLESYGSSYNSPLHF	TGTGCCAGCAGTTTAGAGAGTTACGGGAGCTCCTATAATTCACCCCTCCACTTT
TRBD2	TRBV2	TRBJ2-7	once	CASSPASGLYEQYF	TGTGCCAGCAGCCCCGCTAGCGGGCTTTACGAGCAGTACTTC
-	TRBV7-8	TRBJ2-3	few	CASSLDHGNTQYF	TGTGCCAGCAGCTTAGATCACGGAAATACGCAGTATTTT
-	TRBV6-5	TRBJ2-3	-	CASSYTPARTAGADTQYF	TGTGCCAGCAGTTACACTCCCGCCCGGACAGCTGGGGCAGATACGCAGTATTTT
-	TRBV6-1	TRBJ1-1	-	CASSEAQGPTKAFF	TGTGCCAGCAGTGAAGCGCAGGGACCGACTAAAGCTTTCTTT
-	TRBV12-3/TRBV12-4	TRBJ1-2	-	CASSPSGVRYTF	TGTGCCAGTAGCCCCTCGGGGGTTCGCTACACCTTC
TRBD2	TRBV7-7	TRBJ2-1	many	CASSPSGTSAYNEQFF	TGTGCTAGCAGCCCATCCGGGACTAGCGCTTACAATGAGCAGTTCTTC
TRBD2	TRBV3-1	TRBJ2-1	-	CASSAGKSLSGRNVHEQFF	TGTGCCAGCAGCGCCGGGAAGAGTCTTAGCGGGAGGAACGTCCATGAGCAGTTCTTC
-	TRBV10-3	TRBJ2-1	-	CAINPGSKSNEQFF	TGTGCCATCAACCCCGGATCCAAGAGCAATGAGCAGTTCTTC
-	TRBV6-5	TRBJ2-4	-	CASSYGQRGNIQYF	TGTGCCAGCAGTTACGGTCAGCGTGGAAACATTCAGTACTTC
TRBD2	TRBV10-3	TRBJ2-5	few	CAISDPFYSGQETQYF	TGTGCCATCAGTGACCCCTTTTATAGCGGGCAAGAGACCCAGTACTTC
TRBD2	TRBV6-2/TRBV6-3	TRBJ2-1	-	CASSYIQGTSGRDEQFF	TGTGCCAGCAGTTACATACAGGGGACTAGCGGGAGGGATGAGCAGTTCTTC
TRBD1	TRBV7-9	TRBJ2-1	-	CASSLAMRQGSYNEQFF	TGTGCCAGCAGCTTAGCGATGAGACAGGGTTCCTACAATGAGCAGTTCTTC
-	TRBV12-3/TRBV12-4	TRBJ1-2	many	CASTLRPGGYTF	TGTGCCAGCACCTTACGGCCGGGAGGCTACACCTTC
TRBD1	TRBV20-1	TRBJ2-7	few	CSANLGRDRGLDYEQYF	TGCAGTGCTAACCTCGGGCGGGACAGGGGTTTGGACTACGAGCAGTACTTC
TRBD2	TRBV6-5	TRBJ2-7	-	CASSFSGTSGNYEQYF	TGTGCCAGCAGTTTTTCCGGGACTAGCGGAAACTACGAGCAGTACTTC
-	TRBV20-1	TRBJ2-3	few	CSASRGQDTQYF	TGCAGTGCTTCCCGGGGACAAGATACGCAGTATTTT
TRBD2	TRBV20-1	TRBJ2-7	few	CSAPGTIDEQYF	TGCAGTGCTCCCGGGACTATCGACGAGCAGTACTTC
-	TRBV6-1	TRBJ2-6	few	CASRTGANVLTF	TGTGCCAGCAGGACTGGGGCCAACGTCCTGACTTTC
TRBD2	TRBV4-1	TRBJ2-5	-	CASSQDPSGGMETQYF	TGCGCCAGCAGCCAAGATCCTAGCGGGGGAATGGAGACCCAGTACTTC
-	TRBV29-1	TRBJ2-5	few	CSVEDLAETQETQYF	TGCAGCGTTGAAGATTTGGCAGAAACCCAAGAGACCCAGTACTTC
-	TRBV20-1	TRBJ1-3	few	CSARRDVDRRSIYF	TGCAGTGCTAGGCGGGACGTTGACCGGAGGTCCATATATTTT
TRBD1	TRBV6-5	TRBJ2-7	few	CASSYSIGQVSYEQYF	TGTGCCAGCAGTTACTCGATTGGACAGGTCTCTTACGAGCAGTACTTC
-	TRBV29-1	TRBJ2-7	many	CSVGTGEQYF	TGCAGCGTTGGGACGGGCGAGCAGTACTTC
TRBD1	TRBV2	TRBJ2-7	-	CASRDRSIDEQYF	TGTGCCAGCAGGGACAGGTCAATCGACGAGCAGTACTTC
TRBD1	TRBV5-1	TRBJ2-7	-	CASSLEGTGGEEQYF	TGCGCCAGCAGCTTGGAAGGGACAGGGGGTGAAGAGCAGTACTTC
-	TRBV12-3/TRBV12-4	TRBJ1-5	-	CASSLDSRQPQHF	TGTGCCAGCAGTTTAGACAGTCGTCAGCCCCAGCATTTT
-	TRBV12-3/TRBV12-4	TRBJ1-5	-	CASSPLDPSQPQHF	TGTGCCAGCAGTCCCCTGGACCCATCCCAGCCCCAGCATTTT
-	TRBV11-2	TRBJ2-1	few	CASRTIREIRDNTHNEQFF	TGTGCCAGCCGCACTATTAGAGAAATCCGGGACAATACACACAATGAGCAGTTCTTC
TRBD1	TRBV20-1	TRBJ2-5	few	CSARGTGSGETQYF	TGCAGTGCTAGAGGGACAGGGTCCGGGGAGACCCAGTACTTC
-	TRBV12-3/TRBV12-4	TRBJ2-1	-	CASSRKKQFF	TGTGCCAGCAGCCGGAAAAAGCAGTTCTTC
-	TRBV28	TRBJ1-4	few	CATRDNPRKLFF	TGTGCCACCCGGGACAACCCTCGAAAACTGTTTTTT
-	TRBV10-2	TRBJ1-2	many	CASSETTMQYGYTF	TGCGCCAGCAGTGAGACGACCATGCAATATGGCTACACCTTC
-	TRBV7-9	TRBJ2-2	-	CASSATGNTGELFF	TGTGCCAGCAGCGCGACAGGGAACACCGGGGAGCTGTTTTTT
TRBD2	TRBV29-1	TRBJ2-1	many	CSVEGLAGEGNEQFF	TGCAGCGTTGAAGGCCTAGCGGGAGAGGGCAATGAGCAGTTCTTC
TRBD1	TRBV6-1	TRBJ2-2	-	CASRTGTGQTGELFF	TGTGCCAGCAGGACCGGGACAGGGCAAACCGGGGAGCTGTTTTTT
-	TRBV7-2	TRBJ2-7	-	CASSLFSSRSYEQYF	TGTGCCAGCAGCTTATTTAGTAGCAGATCTTACGAGCAGTACTTC
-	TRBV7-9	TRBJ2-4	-	CASSSWTDQDF	TGTGCCAGCAGCTCTTGGACAGATCAAGACTTC
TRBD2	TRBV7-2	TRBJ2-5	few	CASSHPSGQETQYF	TGTGCCAGCAGCCATCCTAGCGGACAAGAGACCCAGTACTTC
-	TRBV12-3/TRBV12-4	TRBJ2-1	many	CASRNDGGVEQFF	TGTGCCAGCAGAAACGACGGAGGGGTAGAGCAGTTCTTC
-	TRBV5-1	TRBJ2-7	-	CASSLWTAFSYEQYF	TGCGCCAGCAGCTTGTGGACAGCCTTCTCCTACGAGCAGTACTTC
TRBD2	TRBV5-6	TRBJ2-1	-	CASSLAGGGRAGNEQFF	TGTGCCAGCAGCTTGGCGGGGGGCGGGAGGGCCGGCAATGAGCAGTTCTTC
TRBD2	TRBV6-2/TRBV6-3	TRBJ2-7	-	CASAGLAGGAYEQYF	TGTGCCAGCGCCGGACTAGCGGGGGGCGCCTACGAGCAGTACTTC
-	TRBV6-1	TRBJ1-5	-	CASSPGPPGDQPQHF	TGTGCCAGCAGTCCTGGGCCCCCGGGGGATCAGCCCCAGCATTTT
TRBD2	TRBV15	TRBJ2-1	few	CATSRLTSGNEQFF	TGTGCCACCAGCAGATTGACTAGCGGGAATGAGCAGTTCTTC
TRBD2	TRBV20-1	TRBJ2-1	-	CSARDLTSAYNEQFF	TGCAGTGCTAGAGATTTGACTAGCGCCTACAATGAGCAGTTCTTC
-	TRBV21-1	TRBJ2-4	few	CASSKVPSGDDLAKNIQYF	TGTGCCAGCAGCAAAGTCCCTAGCGGGGATGATCTAGCCAAAAACATTCAGTACTTC